This T cell receptor (beta chain) was retrieved from a study of blood T cell repertoires in COVID-19. Repertoires were generated with immunoSEQ multiplex PCR, while TCRdb's copy carries only in-frame clones and drops some. The sample yields about 160,000 clones, approximately 87% seen once. The CDR3 runs to 15 residues. CDR1 is SGHRS, CDR2 YFSETQ, per germline. Trimming took 0 bases from V and 4 from J; bases not matched to a gene: 4. Sequencing was performed on peripheral blood. V is TRBV5-1 and J is TRBJ1-2, with 9 bases lining up with TRBD1. The sequence came from an older woman with COVID-19, enrolled during active disease. The CDR3 sequence: CASSLVVTGGYGYTF. CDR3 nucleotides: TGCGCCAGCAGCTTGGTGGTGACAGGGGGCTATGGCTACACCTTC.